The rows below give T cell receptor beta chains drawn from one sample of a study of blood T cell repertoires in COVID-19. TCRdb's table, derived via immunoSEQ multiplex PCR, lists solely in-frame clones and lacks some. The table lists a few hundred thousand clones, roughly 86% of them singletons. Sequenced material: PBMCs or T cells enriched from blood (not recorded which). Receptor source: a woman aged 30 to 39 who had recovered from COVID-19. Each CDR3 is given with its conserved first and last residue. The D gene is left open where the match is weak. Clone size is stated in some rows and not others, as once, few, many or a class when expanded.

D gene	V gene	clone size	J gene	CDR3 DNA	CDR3 protein
TRBD1	TRBV2	-	TRBJ2-5	TGTGCCAGCAGTGGGGACAGGGGAGAGACCCAGTACTTC	CASSGDRGETQYF
-	TRBV2	once	TRBJ1-5	TGTGCCAGCTCGTCGACATTTAGCAATCAGCCCCAGCATTTT	CASSSTFSNQPQHF
-	TRBV29-1	-	TRBJ1-3	TGCAGCGTTACTACTGGAAACACCATATATTTT	CSVTTGNTIYF
TRBD1	TRBV7-6	-	TRBJ2-1	TGTGCCAGCAGCTTTCCGGGACAGTCCCTATATCGGGATAATGAGCAGTTCTTC	CASSFPGQSLYRDNEQFF
TRBD1	TRBV5-1	few	TRBJ2-7	TGCGCCAGCAGCTTGGGGGCCGGGACAGGAACCTACGAGCAGTACTTC	CASSLGAGTGTYEQYF
TRBD2	TRBV5-1	-	TRBJ2-3	TGCGCCAGCCGCGTCGCGGGAGCCGCAGATACGCAGTATTTT	CASRVAGAADTQYF
-	TRBV14	-	TRBJ2-1	TGTGCCAGCAGCCAAGTCCCTTACAGGGAGCAGTTCTTC	CASSQVPYREQFF
-	TRBV20-1	-	TRBJ1-2	TGCAGTGCCACAGGGTATTCTGGCTACACCTTC	CSATGYSGYTF
-	TRBV5-4	-	TRBJ1-1	TGTGCCAGCAGCCCGGGACAGAACACTGAAGCTTTCTTT	CASSPGQNTEAFF
-	TRBV27	-	TRBJ1-2	TGTGCCAGCAGTCAACCAGGGGTTGGCTACACCTTC	CASSQPGVGYTF
-	TRBV9	-	TRBJ2-7	TGTGCCAGCAGCGTAGAGGGGGTAGTTGAAAAGCAGTACTTC	CASSVEGVVEKQYF
-	TRBV4-1	once	TRBJ1-4	TGCGCCAGCAGCAAAAAGGGGTGGCTTGGTAATGAAAAACTGTTTTTT	CASSKKGWLGNEKLFF
-	TRBV10-1	-	TRBJ2-5	TGCGCCAGCAGTGAGTCCCTTGTAGAGACCCAGTACTTC	CASSESLVETQYF
-	TRBV6-5	-	TRBJ1-6	TGTGCCAGCAGTTACCTCCTAAGCTCCTATAATTCACCCCTCCACTTT	CASSYLLSSYNSPLHF
-	TRBV5-4	once	TRBJ2-5	TGTGCCAGCGGTCGGATGGGGGGACAAGAGACCCAGTACTTC	CASGRMGGQETQYF
TRBD1	TRBV28	-	TRBJ2-7	TGTGCCAGCAGTTTGGAAGAGGGACAGGGATTTAACGAGCAGTACTTC	CASSLEEGQGFNEQYF
-	TRBV24-1	-	TRBJ1-5	TGTGCCACGGGGGGTGAGTATAGCAATCAGCCCCAGCATTTT	CATGGEYSNQPQHF
TRBD1	TRBV28	-	TRBJ1-2	TGTGCCAGCGGAAGGGGCGGGACAGGGATCGGCTTGGGCTATGGCTACACCTTC	CASGRGGTGIGLGYGYTF
-	TRBV27	once	TRBJ2-1	TGTGCCAGCAGTTTACCAGGGCCAATAAATGAGCAGTTCTTC	CASSLPGPINEQFF
-	TRBV14	-	TRBJ2-7	TGTGCCAGCAGCTCCACTGGGCGGGGAGCTGTGCAGTACTTC	CASSSTGRGAVQYF
TRBD1	TRBV5-1	-	TRBJ2-7	TGCGCCAGCAGCTTGGGGTCTACAGGGGGCCACGAGCAGTACTTC	CASSLGSTGGHEQYF
TRBD2	TRBV27	-	TRBJ2-3	TGTGCCAGCAGTTTAGGTGGGAGGGGAGATACGCAGTATTTT	CASSLGGRGDTQYF
-	TRBV18	-	TRBJ2-7	TGTGCCAGCTCACCAAGGGAGGGGGCCTACGAGCAGTACTTC	CASSPREGAYEQYF
TRBD1	TRBV6-5	-	TRBJ1-2	TGTGCCAGCAGTCGTTCTGGGACAGCCTCGGATGGCTACACCTTC	CASSRSGTASDGYTF
-	TRBV7-3	-	TRBJ2-1	TGTGCCAGCAGTAGTCTTCCTGGCTACAATGAGCAGTTCTTC	CASSSLPGYNEQFF
TRBD1	TRBV4-3	-	TRBJ1-2	TGCGCCAGCAGCCCCATTCTCGGACAGGGACATGGCTACACCTTC	CASSPILGQGHGYTF
TRBD1	TRBV30	-	TRBJ2-2	TGTGCCTGGAGTGTACTGGGGACAGGCAGGAACACCGGGGAGCTGTTTTTT	CAWSVLGTGRNTGELFF
TRBD2	TRBV18	once	TRBJ2-7	TGTGCCAGCTCGCGAGGTGGAGGCGGGGGGCCCTACGAGCAGTACTTC	CASSRGGGGGPYEQYF
-	TRBV10-2	-	TRBJ1-1	TGCGCCAGCAGGGTAAACGGTGTGAACACTGAAGCTTTCTTT	CASRVNGVNTEAFF
TRBD1	TRBV7-8	-	TRBJ1-4	TGTGCCAGCAGCGGGGGACAGGTTGTTAATGAAAAACTGTTTTTT	CASSGGQVVNEKLFF
TRBD1	TRBV5-1	-	TRBJ2-3	TGCGCCAGCAGCTTATCCGGACAGGGGCCCACAGATACGCAGTATTTT	CASSLSGQGPTDTQYF
-	TRBV30	-	TRBJ2-5	TGTGCCTGGAGTCCTCTAGCTTCTGTTAAAGAGACCCAGTACTTC	CAWSPLASVKETQYF
-	TRBV29-1	-	TRBJ1-2	TGCAGCGTTGACTCCCAGAACTATGGCTACACCTTC	CSVDSQNYGYTF
-	TRBV12-3/TRBV12-4	-	TRBJ1-1	TGTGCCAGCAGTTTGAGGCAGAACACTGAAGCTTTCTTT	CASSLRQNTEAFF
TRBD1	TRBV10-2	-	TRBJ2-5	TGCGCCAGCAGATACAGGGACAGGGGGAAGACCCAGTACTTC	CASRYRDRGKTQYF
TRBD2	TRBV3-1/TRBV3-2	-	TRBJ2-1	TGTGCCAGCAGCCAAGATCGGGGGGGAGGGCCTTCCGGGGCTGAGCAGTTCTTC	CASSQDRGGGPSGAEQFF
TRBD1	TRBV10-3	-	TRBJ2-5	TGTGCCATCAGTAAGGACAGGGAGACTCATTACTTC	CAISKDRETHYF
TRBD2	TRBV9	-	TRBJ2-1	TGTGCCAGCAGCGCCTTTAGCGGGAGAGGCAATGAGCAGTTCTTC	CASSAFSGRGNEQFF
TRBD1	TRBV19	-	TRBJ2-7	TGTGCCAGTATGCCGGGACAGGGGTTAGGCGAGCAGTACTTC	CASMPGQGLGEQYF
-	TRBV18	-	TRBJ2-3	TGTGCCAGCTCACCCTCAGGGGCAGATACGCAGTATTTT	CASSPSGADTQYF
-	TRBV11-1	-	TRBJ2-5	TGTGCCAGCAGCTTACGGCGGCAAAAAGAGACCCAGTACTTC	CASSLRRQKETQYF
TRBD1	TRBV10-3	-	TRBJ2-7	TGTGCCATCAGTGGGATGTTAGGACAGGGGGTCAGAGAGCAGTACTTC	CAISGMLGQGVREQYF